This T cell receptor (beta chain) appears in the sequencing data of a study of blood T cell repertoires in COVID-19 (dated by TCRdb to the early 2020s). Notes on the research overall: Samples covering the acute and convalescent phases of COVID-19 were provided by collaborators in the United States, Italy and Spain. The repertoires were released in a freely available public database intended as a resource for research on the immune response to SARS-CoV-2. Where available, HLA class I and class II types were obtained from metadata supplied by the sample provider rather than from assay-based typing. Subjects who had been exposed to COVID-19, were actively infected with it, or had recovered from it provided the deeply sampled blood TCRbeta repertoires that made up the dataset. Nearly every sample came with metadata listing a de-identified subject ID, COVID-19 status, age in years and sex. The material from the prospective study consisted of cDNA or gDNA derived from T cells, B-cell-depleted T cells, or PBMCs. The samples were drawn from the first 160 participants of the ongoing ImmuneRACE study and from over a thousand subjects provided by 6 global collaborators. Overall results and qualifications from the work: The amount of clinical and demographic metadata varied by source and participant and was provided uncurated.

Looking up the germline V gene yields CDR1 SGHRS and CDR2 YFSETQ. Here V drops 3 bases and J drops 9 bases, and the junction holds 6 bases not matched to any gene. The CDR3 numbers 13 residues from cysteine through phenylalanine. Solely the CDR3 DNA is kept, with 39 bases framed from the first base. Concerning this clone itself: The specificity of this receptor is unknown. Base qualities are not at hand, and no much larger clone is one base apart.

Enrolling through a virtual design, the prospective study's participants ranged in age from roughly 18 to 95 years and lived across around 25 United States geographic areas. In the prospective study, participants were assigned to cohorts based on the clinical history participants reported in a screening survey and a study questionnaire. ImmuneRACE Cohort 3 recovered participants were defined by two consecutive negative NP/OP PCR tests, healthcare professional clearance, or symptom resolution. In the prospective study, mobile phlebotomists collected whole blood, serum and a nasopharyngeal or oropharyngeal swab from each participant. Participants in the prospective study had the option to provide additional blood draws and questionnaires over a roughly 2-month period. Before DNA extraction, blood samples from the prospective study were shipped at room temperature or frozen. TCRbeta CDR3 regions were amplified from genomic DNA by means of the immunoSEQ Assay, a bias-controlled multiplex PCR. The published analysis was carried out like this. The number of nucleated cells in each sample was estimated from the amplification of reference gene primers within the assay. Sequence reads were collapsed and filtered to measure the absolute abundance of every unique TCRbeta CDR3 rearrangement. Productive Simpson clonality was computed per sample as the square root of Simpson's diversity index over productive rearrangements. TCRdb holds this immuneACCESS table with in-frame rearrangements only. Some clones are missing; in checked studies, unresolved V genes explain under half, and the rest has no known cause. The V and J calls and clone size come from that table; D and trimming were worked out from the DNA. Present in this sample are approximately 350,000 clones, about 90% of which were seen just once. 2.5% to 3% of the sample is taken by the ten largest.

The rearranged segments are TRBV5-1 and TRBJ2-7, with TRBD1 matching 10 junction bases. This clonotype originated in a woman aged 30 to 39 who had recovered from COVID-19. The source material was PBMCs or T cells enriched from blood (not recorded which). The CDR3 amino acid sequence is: CASSWDRGPMQYF. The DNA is TGCGCCAGCAGCTGGGACAGGGGACCGATGCAGTACTTC.